These 20 T cell receptor beta chains were sequenced from one sample in a study of cytotoxic CD8 clonotypes in ibrutinib-treated CLL. Method: immunoSEQ multiplex PCR; TCRdb's copy keeps in-frame clones and lacks some. The data contain about 300,000 clones, roughly 76% of them seen just once; the ten biggest clones take up about 6%. Sequences were derived from PBMCs, sampled at disease progression, from a patient treated with ibrutinib. Receptors originate from a human donor with chronic lymphocytic leukemia.

CDR3 DNA sequence: TGTGCCAGCAGCTTAGCCCTAGCGGGGGAGCAGTACTTC. Its protein is CASSLALAGEQYF. The rearrangement links TRBV7-9 to TRBJ2-7; 9 bases are a match to TRBD2. The CDR3 runs 13 residues. From germline, CDR1 is SEHNR and CDR2 FQNEAQ (reference sequence). The V and J ends lost 0 bases and 7 bases, in that order; junction bases with no gene match: 1.

The chain uses TRBV7-8 and TRBJ2-3; D remains ambiguous. The CDR3 is 12 residues long. From germline, CDR1 is SGHVS and CDR2 FQNEAQ. The V end was cut by 3 bases, the J end by 6 bases, with 7 bases between. The CDR3 loop reads CASSFTADTQYF. For the CDR3, the DNA is TGTGCCAGCAGCTTTACGGCCGATACGCAGTATTTT.

V gene TRBV9 combines with J gene TRBJ2-2; D remains ambiguous. V was shortened by 4 bases and J by 7 bases, with 11 bases between the two germline ends. Germline CDR1 reads SGDLS; CDR2 reads YYNGEE. CDR3 length: 13 amino acids. The CDR3 region is CASSLGNYGELFF. In DNA, the CDR3 is TGTGCCAGCAGCCTGGGCAACTACGGGGAGCTGTTTTTT.

V and J are TRBV28 and TRBJ2-7, with 9 bases aligning to TRBD2. The CDR3 runs 17 residues. Germline lookup yields CDR1 MDHEN and CDR2 SYDVKM. V gave up 0 bases and J gave up 0 bases; unmatched junction bases: 6. CDR3 coding DNA: TGTGCCAGCAGTTTATGGAGACTAGCGGAAAGCTCCTACGAGCAGTACTTC. Translation: CASSLWRLAESSYEQYF.

This clone has more than one count but fewer than ten. V and J are TRBV6-6 and TRBJ1-2, with D hard to call. V lost 0 bases, J lost 7 bases, and 9 bases lay in between. The CDR3 has 13 residues. Germline V gene lookup returns CDR1 MNHNY and CDR2 SVGAGI (reference sequence). The CDR3 loop reads CASSYSTFSGYTF. The DNA for the CDR3 is TGTGCCAGCAGTTACTCGACATTCTCTGGCTACACCTTC.

V is TRBV25-1 and J is TRBJ2-2; D gene uncertain. The germline V and J ends were trimmed by 1 base and 1 base, with 7 bases remaining between them. CDR1 and CDR2 from the germline V gene are MGHDK and SYGVNS. This CDR3 has 15 amino acids. The CDR3 coding sequence is TGTGCCAGCAGTGAATTTATGGAGAACACCGGGGAGCTGTTTTTT. Translating gives CASSEFMENTGELFF.

This clone showed up just a few times. The J gene is TRBJ1-1, the V gene TRBV15, with D possibly matching TRBD1 (5 bases). V was shortened by 0 bases and J by 5 bases, with 16 bases between the two germline ends. The CDR3 totals 16 residues. Germline V gene data show CDR1 as LNHNV and CDR2 as YYDKDF (reference sequence). Here the CDR3 DNA reads TGTGCCACCAGCAGAGAGCTGGGGGTATGGGGAACTGAAGCTTTCTTT. Translation gives CATSRELGVWGTEAFF.

This clone was picked up one time. J is TRBJ2-1 and V is TRBV4-3, with 8 bases fitting TRBD2. The V gene's germline CDR1 is LGHNA and CDR2 YSLEER. The CDR3 totals 17 residues. Losses at the gene ends were 4 bases for V and 1 base for J; bases not matched to a gene: 9. CDR3 bases: TGCGCCAGCAGCCCCAAGGCAAGCGGGAGTTCCTACAATGAGCAGTTCTTC. Its protein product is CASSPKASGSSYNEQFF.

The chain links TRBV6-5 to TRBJ2-7, with 8 bases lining up with TRBD2. Germline V gene sequence: CDR1 MNHEY, CDR2 SVGAGI. CDR3 size: 13 residues. Trimming cost V 6 bases and J 6 bases; bases outside gene matches: 7. Here the CDR3 reads CASSLLRGGEQYF. The CDR3 DNA follows: TGTGCCAGCAGCCTCCTTCGGGGGGGCGAGCAGTACTTC.

This rearrangement joins TRBV2 to TRBJ1-2; a possible D gene is TRBD1 (5 bases). Germline V gene data show CDR1 as SNHLY and CDR2 as FYNNEI. The CDR3 is 14 residues long. V was clipped by 1 base and J by 7 bases, with 13 bases between them. The CDR3 reads CASSEGRARAGYTF. In DNA, the CDR3 is TGTGCCAGCAGTGAAGGCCGGGCCAGGGCTGGCTACACCTTC.

This clone was counted only a few times. The rearrangement links TRBV19 to TRBJ1-5, with D unclear. Trimming took 1 base from V and 3 from J, leaving 7 bases between them. This CDR3 region has 14 residues. Germline CDR1 reads LNHDA; CDR2 reads SQIVND (reference sequence). CDR3 amino acids: CASSIGHYNQPQHF. The CDR3 DNA sequence: TGTGCCAGTAGTATAGGACACTACAATCAGCCCCAGCATTTT.

The rearrangement uses TRBV28 and TRBJ1-4; no clear D. CDR3 size: 16 residues. Trimming took 3 bases from V and 0 from J, leaving 11 bases between them. Per germline, CDR1 MDHEN and CDR2 SYDVKM. CDR3 amino acids: CASSLWTGATNEKLFF. The CDR3 DNA is TGTGCCAGCAGTTTGTGGACGGGCGCAACTAATGAAAAACTGTTTTTT.

The genes are TRBV18 and TRBJ1-5; D is unclear. The CDR3 runs to 13 residues. Germline V CDR1 and CDR2: KGHSH, LQKENI. V was cut by 1 base and J by 4 bases, with 5 bases left in between. The CDR3 DNA sequence: TGTGCCAGCTCACCACAGGGAAATCAGCCCCAGCATTTT. Encoded protein: CASSPQGNQPQHF.

This chain uses TRBV7-9 with TRBJ2-7; 11 nucleotides match TRBD2. This CDR3 region has 17 residues. Germline V gene lookup returns CDR1 SEHNR and CDR2 FQNEAQ (reference sequence). With 4 bases clipped from V and 4 bases from J, the junction kept 12 bases outside the gene matches. For the CDR3, the DNA is TGTGCCAGCAGCTCCGGGACTAGCGGAGTCACAGGGTACGAGCAGTACTTC. Amino acids: CASSSGTSGVTGYEQYF.

V is TRBV6-4 and J is TRBJ2-5, with no clear D. The CDR3 extends over 12 amino acids. The ends were cut back, 8 bases at V and 2 bases at J, with 9 bases in the middle. Germline V gene data show CDR1 as MRHNA and CDR2 as SNTAGT. The chain's CDR3 is CASGRKQETQYF. The CDR3 bases are TGTGCCAGCGGACGGAAGCAAGAGACCCAGTACTTC.

The chain couples TRBV7-9 to TRBJ1-3, with 8 bases lining up with TRBD1. The CDR3 totals 16 residues. Trimming at V came to 4 bases and at J to 4 bases, leaving 9 bases not matched to a gene. CDR1 SEHNR and CDR2 FQNEAQ come from the germline V gene (reference sequence). The DNA for the CDR3 is TGTGCCAGCAGCTCTGGACAGGGACTCGGGGGAAACACCATATATTTT. Its translation: CASSSGQGLGGNTIYF.

This CDR3 reads CASSFRDRGTEQYF. The CDR3 DNA reads TGTGCCAGCAGTTTCCGGGACAGGGGGACCGAGCAGTACTTC. The V gene is TRBV6-5, the J gene TRBJ2-7, with 11 bases fitting TRBD1. V shed 4 bases and J 6 bases; nucleotides not matched to a gene: 5. CDR1 MNHEY and CDR2 SVGAGI come from the germline V gene. This CDR3 comprises 14 residues.

This rearrangement joins TRBV10-3 to TRBJ1-2; 12 positions match TRBD1. Trimming cost V 6 bases and J 8 bases; bases outside gene matches: 28. The CDR3 length is 21 residues. The germline gives CDR1 ENHRY, CDR2 SYGVKD. CDR3 protein: CAISPTSRSRWDRGQSEGYTF. In DNA form, the CDR3 reads TGTGCCATCAGCCCGACCAGCAGGTCCCGGTGGGACAGGGGGCAGTCAGAAGGCTACACCTTC.

The genes are TRBV5-1 and TRBJ2-7, with D perhaps matching TRBD1 (5 bases). This CDR3 has 14 residues. CDR1 is SGHRS and CDR2 is YFSETQ in the germline V gene. Trimming stripped 2 bases from V and 3 bases from J, with 12 bases between. The CDR3 is CASSFGDSRYEQYF. DNA for the CDR3: TGCGCCAGCAGCTTCGGCGACAGCCGCTACGAGCAGTACTTC.

This clone was detected only a few times. The rearrangement joins TRBV5-1 to TRBJ1-6, with D unresolved. V was trimmed by 4 bases and J by 13 bases, leaving 15 bases between them. The CDR3 has 13 residues. CDR1 is SGHRS, CDR2 YFSETQ, per germline. CDR3 nucleotide sequence: TGCGCCAGCAGCCCGGCCCCCGCCTGGCCCCTCCACTTT. The encoded protein is CASSPAPAWPLHF. Based on the CDR3 plus reference TRBV5-1 and TRBJ1-6, the full variable domain is KAGVTQTPRYLIKTRGQQVTLSCSPISGHRSVSWYQQTPGQGLQFLFEYFSETQRNKGNFPGRFSGRQFSNSRSEMNVSTLELGDSALYLCASSPAPAWPLHFGNGTRLTVT.